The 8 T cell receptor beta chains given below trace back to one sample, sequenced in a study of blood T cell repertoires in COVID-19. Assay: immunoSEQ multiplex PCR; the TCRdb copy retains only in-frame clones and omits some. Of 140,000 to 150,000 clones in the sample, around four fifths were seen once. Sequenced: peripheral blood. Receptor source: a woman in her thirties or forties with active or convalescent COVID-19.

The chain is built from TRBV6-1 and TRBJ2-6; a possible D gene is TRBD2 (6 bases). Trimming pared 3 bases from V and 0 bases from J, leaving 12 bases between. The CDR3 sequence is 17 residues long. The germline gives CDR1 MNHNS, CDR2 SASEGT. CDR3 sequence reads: CASSDGRGSSGANVLTF. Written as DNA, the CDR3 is TGTGCCAGCAGTGACGGACGGGGGAGCTCTGGGGCCAACGTCCTGACTTTC.

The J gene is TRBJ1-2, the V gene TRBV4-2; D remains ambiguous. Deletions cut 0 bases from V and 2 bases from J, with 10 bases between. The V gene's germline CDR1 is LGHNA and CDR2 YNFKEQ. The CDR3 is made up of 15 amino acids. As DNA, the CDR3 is TGTGCCAGCAGCCAAGAGTGGACGGGGAACTATGGCTACACCTTC. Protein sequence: CASSQEWTGNYGYTF.

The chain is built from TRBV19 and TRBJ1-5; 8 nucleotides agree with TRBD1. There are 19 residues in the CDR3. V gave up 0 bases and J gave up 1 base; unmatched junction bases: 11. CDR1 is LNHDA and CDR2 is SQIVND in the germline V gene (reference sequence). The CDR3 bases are TGTGCCAGTAGTATAGATCGTTTTAGGGGACAGGAGAGCAATCAGCCCCAGCATTTT. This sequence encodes CASSIDRFRGQESNQPQHF.

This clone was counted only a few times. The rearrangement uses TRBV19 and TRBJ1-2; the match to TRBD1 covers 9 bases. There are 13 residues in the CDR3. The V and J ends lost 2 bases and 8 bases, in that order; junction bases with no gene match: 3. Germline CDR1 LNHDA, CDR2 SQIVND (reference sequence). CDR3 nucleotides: TGTGCCAGTAGTATAACAGGGGGCGAAGGCTACACCTTC. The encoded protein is CASSITGGEGYTF.

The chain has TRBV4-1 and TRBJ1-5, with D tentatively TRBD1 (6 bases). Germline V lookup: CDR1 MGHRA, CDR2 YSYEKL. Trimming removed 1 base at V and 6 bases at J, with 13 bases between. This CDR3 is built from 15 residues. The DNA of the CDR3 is TGCGCCAGCAGCCAAGTGTACAGGGCGGGTCAGCCCCAGCATTTT. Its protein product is CASSQVYRAGQPQHF.

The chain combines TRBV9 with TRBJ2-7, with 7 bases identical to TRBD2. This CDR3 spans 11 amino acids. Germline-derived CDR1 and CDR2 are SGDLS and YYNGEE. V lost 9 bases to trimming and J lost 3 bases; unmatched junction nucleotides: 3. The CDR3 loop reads CAIREVYEQYF. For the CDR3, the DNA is TGTGCCATCCGGGAGGTCTACGAGCAGTACTTC.

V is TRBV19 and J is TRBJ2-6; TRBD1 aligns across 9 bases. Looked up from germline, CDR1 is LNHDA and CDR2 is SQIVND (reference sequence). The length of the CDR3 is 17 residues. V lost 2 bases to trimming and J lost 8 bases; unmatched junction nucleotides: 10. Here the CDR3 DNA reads TGTGCCAGTAGTATATCAAGGACAGGGGCGAGGTCCAACGTCCTGACTTTC. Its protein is CASSISRTGARSNVLTF.

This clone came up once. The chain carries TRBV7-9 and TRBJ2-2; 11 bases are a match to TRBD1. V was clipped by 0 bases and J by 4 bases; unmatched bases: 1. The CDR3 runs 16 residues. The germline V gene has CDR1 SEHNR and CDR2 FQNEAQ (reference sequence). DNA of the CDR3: TGTGCCAGCAGCTTAGCTGGGACAGGGGGCACCGGGGAGCTGTTTTTT. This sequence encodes CASSLAGTGGTGELFF.